The rows below give T cell receptor beta chains drawn from one sample of a study of shared clonotypes between healthy human individuals. Libraries were prepared by immunoSEQ multiplex PCR; TCRdb keeps only in-frame clonotypes and omits some of them. The table has about 1,800,000 clones, less than 95% seen once. Sequencing used naive CD8+ T cells sorted from blood. The receptors originated from a man younger than 35 in good health. Each CDR3 is given with its conserved first and last residue. Each record gives: CDR3 DNA, CDR3 protein, V gene, CDR3 length, J gene, clone size, D gene. The D gene is left open where the match is weak. Only some rows state a clone size, as once, few, many or a class for expanded clones.

CDR3 DNA: TGTGCCAGCAGTGGGAACCCCACTCCCTTCCAGGAGACCCAGTACTTC
CDR3 protein: CASSGNPTPFQETQYF
V gene: TRBV2
CDR3 length: 16
J gene: TRBJ2-5
clone size: -
D gene: -

CDR3 DNA: TGTGCCAGCAGCTTAGCACAGGGAACTCAAGAGACCCAGTACTTC
CDR3 protein: CASSLAQGTQETQYF
V gene: TRBV7-9
CDR3 length: 15
J gene: TRBJ2-5
clone size: few
D gene: -

CDR3 DNA: TGTGCCAGCAGCGTAGGGCCCAACTCCTACGAGCAGTACTTC
CDR3 protein: CASSVGPNSYEQYF
V gene: TRBV9
CDR3 length: 14
J gene: TRBJ2-7
clone size: -
D gene: -

CDR3 DNA: TGTGCCAGCAGTAGGGGACAGGAGCAAGAGACCCAGTACTTC
CDR3 protein: CASSRGQEQETQYF
V gene: TRBV6-4
CDR3 length: 14
J gene: TRBJ2-5
clone size: -
D gene: TRBD1

CDR3 DNA: TGTGCCAGCAGTGAACAGGGGTCCCATATGAACACTGAAGCTTTCTTT
CDR3 protein: CASSEQGSHMNTEAFF
V gene: TRBV6-1
CDR3 length: 16
J gene: TRBJ1-1
clone size: -
D gene: -

CDR3 DNA: TGCAGCGTTTCGATCGGGGGGGACACTGAAGCTTTCTTT
CDR3 protein: CSVSIGGDTEAFF
V gene: TRBV29-1
CDR3 length: 13
J gene: TRBJ1-1
clone size: -
D gene: -

CDR3 DNA: TGTGCCATTCCGCTCCGGGACGACGGACCGGTGGTTGATGGCTACACCTTC
CDR3 protein: CAIPLRDDGPVVDGYTF
V gene: TRBV2
CDR3 length: 17
J gene: TRBJ1-2
clone size: -
D gene: -

CDR3 DNA: TGTGCCAGCAGCTTAGCGGAAGGGGGCCCATACAATGAGCAGTTCTTC
CDR3 protein: CASSLAEGGPYNEQFF
V gene: TRBV7-9
CDR3 length: 16
J gene: TRBJ2-1
clone size: -
D gene: TRBD1

CDR3 DNA: TGTGCCAGTAGTATAGACCCCACAGGGCCAAACTATGGCTACACCTTC
CDR3 protein: CASSIDPTGPNYGYTF
V gene: TRBV19
CDR3 length: 16
J gene: TRBJ1-2
clone size: -
D gene: -

CDR3 DNA: TGTGCCAGCAGCCCCAGCGGGGGGTACGAGCAGTACTTC
CDR3 protein: CASSPSGGYEQYF
V gene: TRBV5-4
CDR3 length: 13
J gene: TRBJ2-7
clone size: -
D gene: TRBD2

CDR3 DNA: TGTGCCTGGAGTGTGGCGACAGACAATGAGCAGTTCTTC
CDR3 protein: CAWSVATDNEQFF
V gene: TRBV30
CDR3 length: 13
J gene: TRBJ2-1
clone size: -
D gene: -

CDR3 DNA: TGCGCCAGCAGCTTGGCCCCGGGTTACGAGCAGTACTTC
CDR3 protein: CASSLAPGYEQYF
V gene: TRBV5-1
CDR3 length: 13
J gene: TRBJ2-7
clone size: few
D gene: -

CDR3 DNA: TGTGCCAGCAGCGTGGGAACGACAGGGTACACTGAAGCTTTCTTT
CDR3 protein: CASSVGTTGYTEAFF
V gene: TRBV9
CDR3 length: 15
J gene: TRBJ1-1
clone size: -
D gene: TRBD1

CDR3 DNA: TGTGCCAGCAGCGGACAGGGGGTCTCCTACGAGCAGTACTTC
CDR3 protein: CASSGQGVSYEQYF
V gene: TRBV27
CDR3 length: 14
J gene: TRBJ2-7
clone size: -
D gene: TRBD1

CDR3 DNA: TGTGCCAGCAGTTACTCTGTAGATGGTTATGGCTACACCTTC
CDR3 protein: CASSYSVDGYGYTF
V gene: TRBV27
CDR3 length: 14
J gene: TRBJ1-2
clone size: -
D gene: -

CDR3 DNA: TGTGCCAGCAGCAGGGACACCGGCTATGGCTACACCTTC
CDR3 protein: CASSRDTGYGYTF
V gene: TRBV7-9
CDR3 length: 13
J gene: TRBJ1-2
clone size: few
D gene: -

CDR3 DNA: TGTGCCAGCAGCCAAAGACAGGGACCATTCGACGAGCAGTACTTC
CDR3 protein: CASSQRQGPFDEQYF
V gene: TRBV7-9
CDR3 length: 15
J gene: TRBJ2-7
clone size: -
D gene: TRBD1

CDR3 DNA: TGTGCCAGCAGTTACTCCGGGGGAACGAATCAGCCCCAGCATTTT
CDR3 protein: CASSYSGGTNQPQHF
V gene: TRBV6-5
CDR3 length: 15
J gene: TRBJ1-5
clone size: -
D gene: -

CDR3 DNA: TGTGCCAGCAGCTTGTGGAACACTGAAGCTTTCTTT
CDR3 protein: CASSLWNTEAFF
V gene: TRBV5-5
CDR3 length: 12
J gene: TRBJ1-1
clone size: -
D gene: -

CDR3 DNA: TGCGCCAGCAGCCAAGATTCCGGGACAGGGGGTTGGTATGAGCAGTTCTTC
CDR3 protein: CASSQDSGTGGWYEQFF
V gene: TRBV4-1
CDR3 length: 17
J gene: TRBJ2-1
clone size: once
D gene: TRBD1

CDR3 DNA: TGTGCCAGCAGCTTGGCGGCGGAGCAGTACTTC
CDR3 protein: CASSLAAEQYF
V gene: TRBV5-6
CDR3 length: 11
J gene: TRBJ2-7
clone size: -
D gene: -

CDR3 DNA: TGCGCCAGCTCCCCGAGGTGGGACGGGGAGCTGTTTTTT
CDR3 protein: CASSPRWDGELFF
V gene: TRBV10-1
CDR3 length: 13
J gene: TRBJ2-2
clone size: -
D gene: -

CDR3 DNA: TGCGCCAGCAGCCTACGACTAGCGGGCTCCTACGAGCAGTACTTC
CDR3 protein: CASSLRLAGSYEQYF
V gene: TRBV4-1
CDR3 length: 15
J gene: TRBJ2-7
clone size: -
D gene: TRBD2